This T cell receptor beta chain came from a study of cytomegalovirus exposure and HLA in healthy donors. On the study more broadly: The 120 or so validation repertoires were reported in a later analysis to have been generated on the same platform as the roughly 670 first-cohort repertoires. Overall study results and limits: Cytomegalovirus-associated status was assigned to 150 to 200 TCR beta chains.

Note on this clone: Its antigen is unknown.

Trimming removed 5 bases from V and 3 bases from J; junction bases left unmatched: 6. CDR3 size: 16 residues. Germline CDR1 MDHEN, CDR2 SYDVKM. Clones were sequenced by immunoSEQ multiplex PCR, and TCRdb holds only the in-frame ones, with some missing. The data hold 90,000 or so clones, with about 85% observed a single time. V and J are TRBV28 and TRBJ2-3, with TRBD2 identical over 12 bases. The material sequenced was PBMCs. The sequence was obtained from a man aged 18-30 years in good health and CMV-seropositive. The CDR3 DNA reads as TGTGCCAGCAGTCTAATCGGGACTAGCGGGACAGATACGCAGTATTTT. Translated, it gives CASSLIGTSGTDTQYF.